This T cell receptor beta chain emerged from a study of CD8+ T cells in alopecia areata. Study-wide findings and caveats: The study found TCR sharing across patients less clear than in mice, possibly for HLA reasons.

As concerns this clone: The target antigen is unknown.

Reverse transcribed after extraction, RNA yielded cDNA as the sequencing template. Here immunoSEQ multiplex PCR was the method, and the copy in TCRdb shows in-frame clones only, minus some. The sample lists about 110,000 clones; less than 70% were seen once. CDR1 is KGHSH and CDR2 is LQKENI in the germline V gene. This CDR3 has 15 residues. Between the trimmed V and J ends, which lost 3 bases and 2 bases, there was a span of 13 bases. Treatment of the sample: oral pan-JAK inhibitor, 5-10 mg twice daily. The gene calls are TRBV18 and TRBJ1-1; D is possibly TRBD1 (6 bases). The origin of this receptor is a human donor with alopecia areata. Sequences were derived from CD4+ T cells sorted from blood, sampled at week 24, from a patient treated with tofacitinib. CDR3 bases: TGTGCCAGCTCACCTAGACAGGCGGTAAACACTGAAGCTTTCTTT. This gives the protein CASSPRQAVNTEAFF.